The 22 T cell receptor beta chains below were found in one sample sequenced in a study of control samples from healthy donors and cancer patients (dated by TCRdb to between 2020 and 2021). Libraries were prepared through the immunoSEQ multiplex PCR assay. Here the immuneACCESS table is served through TCRdb, limited to in-frame sequences with V and J called. Missing clones are a known gap in these copies; in checked studies unresolved V genes cover under half, and the rest lacks a known reason. The table for this sample lists some 130,000 clones; roughly 91% of them were counted only once. 1.5% to 2% of the sample lies in the top ten. The sequenced material came from PBMCs. Every receptor here comes from a middle-aged man with head and neck cancer.

As DNA, the CDR3 is TGCGCCAGCAGCCAAGCCGGGACAGGGAATGGCTACACCTTC. Its protein is CASSQAGTGNGYTF. The V gene is TRBV4-1, the J gene TRBJ1-2; 9 bases are shared with TRBD1. The CDR3 runs 14 residues. Germline lookup yields CDR1 MGHRA and CDR2 YSYEKL. J gave up 6 bases and V 1 base, and 3 bases lay outside the gene matches.

V and J are TRBV19 and TRBJ2-5, with D hard to call. The CDR3 sequence is 12 residues long. Germline CDR1 is LNHDA and CDR2 is SQIVND (reference sequence). V was shortened by 5 bases and J by 5 bases, with 9 bases between the two germline ends. The CDR3 is CASSWDRETQYF. The CDR3, as DNA: TGTGCCAGTAGTTGGGATAGGGAGACCCAGTACTTC.

The chain uses TRBV4-3 and TRBJ1-2; D may be TRBD1 (5 bases). The V gene's germline CDR1 is LGHNA and CDR2 YSLEER. The CDR3 is 15 amino acids. The V gene lost 4 bases and the J gene lost 3 bases, with 15 bases spanning the gap. As DNA, the CDR3 is TGCGCCAGCAGCCTTCACAGGAACACTCACTATGGCTACACCTTC. Amino acids: CASSLHRNTHYGYTF.

This sequence joins TRBV15 and TRBJ2-6, with 8 bases lining up with TRBD1. The CDR3 is 17 amino acids. The V gene's germline CDR1 is LNHNV and CDR2 YYDKDF (reference sequence). The J segment lost 0 bases and the V segment lost 5 bases, leaving 6 bases of the junction unmatched. This CDR3 reads CATSPGQGSSGANVLTF. The CDR3 region has the DNA TGTGCCACCAGCCCCGGACAGGGTAGCTCTGGGGCCAACGTCCTGACTTTC.

The chain links TRBV24-1 to TRBJ1-6; D is ambiguous. In germline, CDR1 is KGHDR, CDR2 SFDVKD. V lost 2 bases to trimming and J lost 7 bases, with 14 bases between them. This CDR3 comprises 16 residues. CDR3 bases: TGTGCCACCAGTGATTCCGAGACCGCGGGGAATTCACCCCTCCACTTT. Protein sequence: CATSDSETAGNSPLHF.

This clone was picked up one time. The chain is built from TRBV6-5 and TRBJ1-6; 11 bases are a match to TRBD1. The length of the CDR3 is 14 residues. J lost 11 bases, V lost 4 bases, and 4 bases had no gene match. The V gene's germline CDR1 is MNHEY and CDR2 SVGAGI. The CDR3 sequence: CASSLWTGGTPLHF. The DNA for the CDR3 is TGTGCCAGCAGTTTATGGACAGGGGGCACACCCCTCCACTTT.

This chain links TRBV19 with TRBJ2-7; D is possibly TRBD1 or TRBD2 (5 bases each). This CDR3 has 15 amino acids. Germline-derived CDR1 and CDR2 are LNHDA and SQIVND (reference sequence). V was clipped by 7 bases and J by 0 bases, with 16 bases between them. CDR3 protein: CASTLTGTGSYEQYF. CDR3 DNA: TGTGCCAGTACTTTAACCGGGACGGGCTCCTACGAGCAGTACTTC.

The chain uses TRBV3-1 (or the pseudogene TRBV3-2) and TRBJ2-3; TRBD1 might be the D (6 bases). CDR1 and CDR2 from the germline V gene are LGHDT and YNNKEL (reference sequence). V lost 4 bases to trimming and J lost 4 bases, with 12 bases between them. This CDR3 is 14 amino acids long. The CDR3 region is CASSLQGSADTQYF. DNA for the CDR3: TGTGCCAGCAGCCTACAGGGTAGCGCAGATACGCAGTATTTT.

V is TRBV9 and J is TRBJ2-7; D is perhaps TRBD1 (5 bases). In germline, CDR1 is SGDLS, CDR2 YYNGEE. V was cut by 6 bases and J by 2 bases, with 12 bases left in between. The CDR3 consists of 13 residues. The CDR3 loop reads CASKGQGPYEQYF. In DNA form, the CDR3 reads TGTGCCAGCAAAGGGCAGGGTCCCTACGAGCAGTACTTC.

This chain uses TRBV12-3 or TRBV12-4 with TRBJ1-2, with 8 bases lining up with TRBD1. J gave up 8 bases and V 3 bases, and 5 bases lay outside the gene matches. The CDR3 runs 13 residues. CDR3 coding DNA: TGTGCCAGCAGTTTCGGACAGGGAAGCGGCTACACCTTC. Translating it yields CASSFGQGSGYTF.

The rearrangement links TRBV29-1 to TRBJ2-1; no definite D call. The length of the CDR3 is 12 residues. Deletions cut 5 bases from V and 9 bases from J, with 14 bases between. From germline, CDR1 is SQVTM and CDR2 ANQGSEA. This CDR3 reads CSVQNWISEQFF. CDR3 bases: TGCAGCGTTCAAAATTGGATTAGTGAGCAGTTCTTC.

The V gene is TRBV2, the J gene TRBJ2-7; no definite D call. The CDR3 loop spans 15 amino acids. Per the germline V gene, CDR1 is SNHLY and CDR2 is FYNNEI. Trimming shortened V by 5 bases and J by 0 bases, and 14 bases separated the two germline ends. The DNA for the CDR3 is TGTGCCAGCAGTAAAACGGCAATGTCCTCCTACGAGCAGTACTTC. Translation: CASSKTAMSSYEQYF.

The rearrangement joins TRBV16 to TRBJ1-6, with 12 bases aligning to TRBD1. Germline V gives CDR1 KGHSY, CDR2 FQNENV. This CDR3 contains 14 residues. V shed 2 bases and J 10 bases; nucleotides not matched to a gene: 0. The CDR3 nucleotides are TGTGCCAGCAGCCAAGGGACAGGGGGCTCACCCCTCCACTTT. It yields the protein CASSQGTGGSPLHF.

The V and J genes are TRBV6-5 and TRBJ1-1; 7 nucleotides agree with TRBD1. CDR1 is MNHEY, CDR2 SVGAGI, per germline. V lost 5 bases to trimming and J lost 1 base; unmatched junction nucleotides: 7. CDR3 size: 15 residues. The CDR3 is CASSLDREGNTEAFF. The CDR3 DNA reads TGTGCCAGCAGTCTCGACAGGGAAGGGAACACTGAAGCTTTCTTT.

The CDR3 DNA reads as TGTGCCTGGAGTGTTCAGGGGACAGGGCATTCGTCCTACAATGAGCAGTTCTTC. Translating it yields CAWSVQGTGHSSYNEQFF. The V gene is TRBV30, the J gene TRBJ2-1; 9 nucleotides match TRBD1. Germline CDR1 reads GTSNPN; CDR2 reads SVGIG (reference sequence). Unmatched junction bases numbered 10, after V lost 0 bases and J lost 1 base. The CDR3 spans 18 residues.

This chain connects TRBV29-1 to TRBJ1-1; D is possibly TRBD1 (5 bases). From germline, CDR1 is SQVTM and CDR2 ANQGSEA. The CDR3 is 17 residues long. The ends were cut back, 7 bases at V and 1 base at J, with 25 bases in the middle. CDR3 amino acids: CSGWGGPAKIGNTEAFF. CDR3 DNA sequence: TGCAGCGGTTGGGGGGGACCAGCCAAGATAGGGAACACTGAAGCTTTCTTT.

The V call is TRBV5-5, the J call TRBJ2-1; D remains ambiguous. Germline CDR1 and CDR2: SGHKS and YYEKEE (reference sequence). The CDR3 has 13 amino acids. Deletions cut 5 bases from V and 10 bases from J, with 16 bases between. The CDR3 here is CASSRWTGKEQFF. CDR3 nucleotides: TGTGCCAGCAGTCGATGGACCGGCAAGGAGCAGTTCTTC.

This clone came up once. The CDR3 sequence: CASSAGPTYEQYF. The CDR3 coding sequence is TGTGCCAGCAGCGCAGGGCCCACCTACGAGCAGTACTTC. This chain joins TRBV5-4 and TRBJ2-7; weak D call: TRBD1 (5 bases). Germline V gene lookup returns CDR1 SGHNT and CDR2 YYREEE (reference sequence). V was shortened by 4 bases and J by 2 bases, with 10 bases between the two germline ends. The CDR3 sequence is 13 residues long.

This chain links TRBV12-3 or TRBV12-4 with TRBJ2-5, with 7 bases aligning to TRBD2. CDR3 length: 13 amino acids. The CDR3 reads CATTAGRQETQYF. The CDR3 coding sequence is TGTGCTACAACAGCGGGGCGTCAAGAGACCCAGTACTTC.

In nucleotides, the CDR3 is TGTGCCAGCAGCTTAGCATCTGGCGTAGGGAATGAGCAGTTCTTC. It specifies CASSLASGVGNEQFF. The V call is TRBV7-2, the J call TRBJ2-1; D remains ambiguous. CDR3 length equals 15 residues. Germline values: CDR1 SGHTA, CDR2 FQGNSA. V was pared by 0 bases and J by 7 bases, with 13 bases between.

This sequence joins TRBV18 and TRBJ1-3; no definite D call. The V gene's germline CDR1 is KGHSH and CDR2 LQKENI. The CDR3 is 15 amino acids. V was pared by 3 bases and J by 0 bases, with 9 bases between. The CDR3, as DNA: TGTGCCAGCTCACCTCGCAGTAACTCTGGAAACACCATATATTTT. Translated, it gives CASSPRSNSGNTIYF.

The gene calls are TRBV5-1 and TRBJ2-7; either TRBD1 or TRBD2 may fit D (6 bases each). CDR3 length: 16 amino acids. Germline-derived CDR1 and CDR2 are SGHRS and YFSETQ. Trimming stripped 3 bases from V and 4 bases from J, with 20 bases between. This CDR3 is CASSSRGVSIEYEQYF. The CDR3 nucleotides read TGCGCCAGCAGCTCTAGGGGGGTTTCTATTGAGTACGAGCAGTACTTC. The full variable domain, in which reference TRBV5-1 and TRBJ2-7 provide the parts outside the CDR3, is KAGVTQTPRYLIKTRGQQVTLSCSPISGHRSVSWYQQTPGQGLQFLFEYFSETQRNKGNFPGRFSGRQFSNSRSEMNVSTLELGDSALYLCASSSRGVSIEYEQYFGPGTRLTVT.